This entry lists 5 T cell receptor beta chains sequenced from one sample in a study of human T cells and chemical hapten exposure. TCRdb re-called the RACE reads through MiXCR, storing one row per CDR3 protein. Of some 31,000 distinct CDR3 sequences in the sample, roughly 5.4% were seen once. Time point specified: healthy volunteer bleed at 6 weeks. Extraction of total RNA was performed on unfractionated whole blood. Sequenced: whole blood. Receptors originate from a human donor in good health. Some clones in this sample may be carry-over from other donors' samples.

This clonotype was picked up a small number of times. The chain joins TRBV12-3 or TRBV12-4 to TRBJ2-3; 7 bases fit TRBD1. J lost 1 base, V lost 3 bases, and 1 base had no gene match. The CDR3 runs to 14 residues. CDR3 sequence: CASSFGQGTDTQYF. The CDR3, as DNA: TGTGCCAGCAGTTTCGGACAGGGCACAGATACGCAGTATTTT.

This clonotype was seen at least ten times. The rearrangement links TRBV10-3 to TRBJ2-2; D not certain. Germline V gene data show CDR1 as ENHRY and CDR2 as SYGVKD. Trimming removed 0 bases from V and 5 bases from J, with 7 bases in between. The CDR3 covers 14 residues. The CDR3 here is CAISESIGTGELFF. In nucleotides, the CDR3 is TGTGCCATCAGTGAGTCGATCGGGACCGGGGAGCTGTTTTTT.

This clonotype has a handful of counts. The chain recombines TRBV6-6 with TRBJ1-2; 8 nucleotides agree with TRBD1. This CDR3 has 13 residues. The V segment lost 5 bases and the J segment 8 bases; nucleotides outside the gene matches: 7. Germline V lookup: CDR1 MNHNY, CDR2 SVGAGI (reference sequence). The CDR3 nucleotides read TGTGCCAGCAGTCCTTGGACAGGGATCGGCTACACCTTC. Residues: CASSPWTGIGYTF.

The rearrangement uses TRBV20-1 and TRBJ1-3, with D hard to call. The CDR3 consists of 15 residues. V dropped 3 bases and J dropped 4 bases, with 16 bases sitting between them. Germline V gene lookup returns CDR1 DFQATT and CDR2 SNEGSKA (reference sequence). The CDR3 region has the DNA TGCAGTGCTAGTCTCCTGGGTGGGCTGGGAAACACCATATATTTT. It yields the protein CSASLLGGLGNTIYF.

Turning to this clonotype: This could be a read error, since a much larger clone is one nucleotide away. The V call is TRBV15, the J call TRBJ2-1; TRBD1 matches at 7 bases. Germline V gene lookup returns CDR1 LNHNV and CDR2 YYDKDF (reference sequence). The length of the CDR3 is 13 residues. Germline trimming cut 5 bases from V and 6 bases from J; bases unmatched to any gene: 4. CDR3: CATSEHRGNEQFF. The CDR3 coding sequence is TGTGCCACCAGCGAACACAGGGGCAATGAGCAGTTCTTC. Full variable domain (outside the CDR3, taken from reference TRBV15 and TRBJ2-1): DAMVIQNPRYQVTQFGKPVTLSCSQTLNHNVMYWYQQKSSQAPKLLFHYYDKDFNNEADTPDNFQSRRPNTSFCFLDIRSPGLGDTAMYLCATSEHRGNEQFFGPGTRLTVL.